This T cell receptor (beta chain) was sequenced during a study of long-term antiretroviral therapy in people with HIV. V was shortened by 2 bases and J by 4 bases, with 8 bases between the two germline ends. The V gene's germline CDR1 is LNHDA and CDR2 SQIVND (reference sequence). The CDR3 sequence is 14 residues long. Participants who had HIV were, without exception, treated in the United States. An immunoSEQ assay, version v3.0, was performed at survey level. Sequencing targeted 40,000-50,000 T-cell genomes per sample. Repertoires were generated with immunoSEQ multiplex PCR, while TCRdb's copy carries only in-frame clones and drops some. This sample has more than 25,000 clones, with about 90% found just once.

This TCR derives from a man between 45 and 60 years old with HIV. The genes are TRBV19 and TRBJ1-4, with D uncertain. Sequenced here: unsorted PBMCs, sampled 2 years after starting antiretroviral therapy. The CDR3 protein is CASSIRLDNEKLFF. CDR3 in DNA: TGTGCCAGTAGTATACGACTGGATAATGAAAAACTGTTTTTT.